The text below deals with one T cell receptor beta chain. The antigen is unknown. 60 Vbeta and 13 Jbeta primers were used in PCR. TCRdb keeps only in-frame clones here, not all; method: immunoSEQ multiplex PCR. The sample comprises around 150,000 clones, around four fifths of which are singletons, and 9% to 10% rests with the top ten. The sample belongs to a study of cytomegalovirus exposure and HLA in healthy donors. Study as a whole: HLA-typed donors were the source of tens of millions of unique TCRs, which an early data release held. Genotyping of roughly 400 donors showed that 80% to 85% belonged to the Caucasian-associated ancestry cluster. Study conclusions and caveats: TCR beta chains associated with HLA were, in a later analysis, more clonally expanded than equally common others. Earlier analysis looked at TCR beta V segments, and most were productive about 87% or about 30% of the time.

From germline, CDR1 is KGHSY and CDR2 FQNENV. Trimming removed 0 bases from V and 4 bases from J; junction bases left unmatched: 2. CDR3 length: 14 amino acids. The TCR comes from a man aged 18 to 35 in good health and CMV-seropositive. The rearrangement joins TRBV16 to TRBJ2-5, with 7 nucleotides matching TRBD2. Material for sequencing was PBMCs. CDR3 region: CASSQSSGGETQYF. CDR3 nucleotide sequence: TGTGCCAGCAGCCAATCGTCGGGGGGAGAGACCCAGTACTTC.